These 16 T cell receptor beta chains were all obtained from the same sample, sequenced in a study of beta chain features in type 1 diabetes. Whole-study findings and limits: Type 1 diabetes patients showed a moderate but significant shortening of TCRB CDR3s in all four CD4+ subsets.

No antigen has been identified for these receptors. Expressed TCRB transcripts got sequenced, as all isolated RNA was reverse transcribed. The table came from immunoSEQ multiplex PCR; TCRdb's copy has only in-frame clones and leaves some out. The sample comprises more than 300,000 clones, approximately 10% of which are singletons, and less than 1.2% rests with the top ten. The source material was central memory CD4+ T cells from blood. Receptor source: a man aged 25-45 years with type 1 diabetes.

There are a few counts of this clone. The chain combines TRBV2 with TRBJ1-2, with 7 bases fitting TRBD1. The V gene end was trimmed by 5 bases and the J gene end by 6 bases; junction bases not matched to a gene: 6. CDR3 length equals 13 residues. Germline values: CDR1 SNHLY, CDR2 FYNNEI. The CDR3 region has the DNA TGTGCCAGCAGTAGACAGGGAATGGATGGCTACACCTTC. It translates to CASSRQGMDGYTF. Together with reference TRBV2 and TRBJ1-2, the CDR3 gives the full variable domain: EPEVTQTPSHQVTQMGQEVILRCVPISNHLYFYWYRQILGQKVEFLVSFYNNEISEKSEIFDDQFSVERPDGSNFTLKIRSTKLEDSAMYFCASSRQGMDGYTFGSGTRLTVV.

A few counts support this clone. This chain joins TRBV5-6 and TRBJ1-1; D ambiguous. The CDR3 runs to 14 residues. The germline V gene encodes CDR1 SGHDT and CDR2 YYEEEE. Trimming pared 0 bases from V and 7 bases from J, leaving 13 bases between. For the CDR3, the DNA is TGTGCCAGCAGCTTGGCCGTCGGGTCGGATGAAGCTTTCTTT. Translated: CASSLAVGSDEAFF.

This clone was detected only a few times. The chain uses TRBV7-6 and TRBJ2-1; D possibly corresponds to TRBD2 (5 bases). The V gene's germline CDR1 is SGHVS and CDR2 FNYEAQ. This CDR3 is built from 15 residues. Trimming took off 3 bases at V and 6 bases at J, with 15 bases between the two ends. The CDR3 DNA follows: TGTGCCAGCAGCTTTTCGCAGCGGTCACCCAATGAGCAGTTCTTC. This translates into CASSFSQRSPNEQFF.

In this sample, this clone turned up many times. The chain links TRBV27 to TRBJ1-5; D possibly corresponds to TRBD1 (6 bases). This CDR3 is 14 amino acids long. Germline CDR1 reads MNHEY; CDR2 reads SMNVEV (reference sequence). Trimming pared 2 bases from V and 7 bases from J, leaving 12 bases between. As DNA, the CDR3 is TGTGCCAGCAGTTTACAGGGGACGGAGCAGCCCCAGCATTTT. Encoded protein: CASSLQGTEQPQHF.

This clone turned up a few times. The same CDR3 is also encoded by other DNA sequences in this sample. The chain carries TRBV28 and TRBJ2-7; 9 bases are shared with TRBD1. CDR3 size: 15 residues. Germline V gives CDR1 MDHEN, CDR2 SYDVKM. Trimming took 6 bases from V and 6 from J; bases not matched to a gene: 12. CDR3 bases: TGTGCCAGCAGCCCCGGGGGGACAGGGCGGCCCGAGCAGTACTTC. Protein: CASSPGGTGRPEQYF.

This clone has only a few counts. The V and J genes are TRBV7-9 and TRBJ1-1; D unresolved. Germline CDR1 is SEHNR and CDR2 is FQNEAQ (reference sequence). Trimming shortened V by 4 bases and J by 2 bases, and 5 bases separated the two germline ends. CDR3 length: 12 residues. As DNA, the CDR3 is TGTGCCAGCAGCTCGATCAACACTGAAGCTTTCTTT. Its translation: CASSSINTEAFF.

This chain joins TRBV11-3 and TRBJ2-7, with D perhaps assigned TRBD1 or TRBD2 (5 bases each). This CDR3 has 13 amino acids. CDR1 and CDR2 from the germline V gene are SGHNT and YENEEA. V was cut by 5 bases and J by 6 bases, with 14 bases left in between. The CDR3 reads CASSPGAPGEQYF. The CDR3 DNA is TGTGCCAGCAGCCCCGGGGCGCCGGGCGAGCAGTACTTC.

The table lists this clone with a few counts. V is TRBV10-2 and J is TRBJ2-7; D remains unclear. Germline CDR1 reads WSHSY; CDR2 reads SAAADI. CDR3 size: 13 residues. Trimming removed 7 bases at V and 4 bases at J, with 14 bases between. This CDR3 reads CASKYRQAYEQYF. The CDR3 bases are TGCGCCAGCAAATATAGGCAAGCTTACGAGCAGTACTTC.

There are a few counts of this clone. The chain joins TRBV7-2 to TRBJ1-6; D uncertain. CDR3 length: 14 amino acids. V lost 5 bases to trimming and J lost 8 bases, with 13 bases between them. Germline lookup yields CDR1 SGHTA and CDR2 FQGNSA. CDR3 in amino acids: CASSPQGSYSPLHF. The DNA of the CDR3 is TGTGCCAGCAGCCCACAAGGGTCCTATTCACCCCTCCACTTT. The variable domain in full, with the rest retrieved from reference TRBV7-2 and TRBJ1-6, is GAGVSQSPSNKVTEKGKDVELRCDPISGHTALYWYRQSLGQGLEFLIYFQGNSAPDKSGLPSDRFSAERTGGSVSTLTIQRTQQEDSAVYLCASSPQGSYSPLHFGNGTRLTVT.

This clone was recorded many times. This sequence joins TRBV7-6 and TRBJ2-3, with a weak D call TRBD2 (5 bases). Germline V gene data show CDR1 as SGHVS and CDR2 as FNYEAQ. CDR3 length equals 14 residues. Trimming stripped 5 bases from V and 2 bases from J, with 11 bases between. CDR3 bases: TGTGCCAGCAGCGCAGAAGGACTCACAGATACGCAGTATTTT. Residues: CASSAEGLTDTQYF.

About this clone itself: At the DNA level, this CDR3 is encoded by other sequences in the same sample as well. DNA of the CDR3: TGTGCCAGCAGCTTATTGGCCAATCAGCCCCAGCATTTT. Its translation: CASSLLANQPQHF. This sequence joins TRBV7-2 and TRBJ1-5; D ambiguous. Trimming took off 2 bases at V and 3 bases at J, with 5 bases between the two ends. Germline values: CDR1 SGHTA, CDR2 FQGNSA. This CDR3 is built from 13 residues.

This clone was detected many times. The CDR3 region is CASSLKGHVYGYTF. The CDR3 nucleotides are TGTGCCAGCAGTTTGAAGGGACACGTCTATGGCTACACCTTC. The chain is built from TRBV28 and TRBJ1-2, with D perhaps matching TRBD1 (6 bases). CDR3 length: 14 amino acids. Germline CDR1 reads MDHEN; CDR2 reads SYDVKM. Trimming stripped 3 bases from V and 4 bases from J, with 12 bases between.

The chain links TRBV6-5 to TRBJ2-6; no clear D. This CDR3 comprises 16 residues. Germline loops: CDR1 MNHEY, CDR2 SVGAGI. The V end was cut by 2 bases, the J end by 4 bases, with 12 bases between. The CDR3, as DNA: TGTGCCAGCAGTTACGTATTCTTCGGGGGGGCCAACGTCCTGACTTTC. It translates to CASSYVFFGGANVLTF.

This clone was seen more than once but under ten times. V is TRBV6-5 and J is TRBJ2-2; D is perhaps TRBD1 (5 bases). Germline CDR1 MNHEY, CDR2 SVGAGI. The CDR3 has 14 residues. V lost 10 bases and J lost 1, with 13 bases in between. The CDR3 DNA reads TGTGCCACCAGGCAGGGATGGAACACCGGGGAGCTGTTTTTT. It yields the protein CATRQGWNTGELFF.

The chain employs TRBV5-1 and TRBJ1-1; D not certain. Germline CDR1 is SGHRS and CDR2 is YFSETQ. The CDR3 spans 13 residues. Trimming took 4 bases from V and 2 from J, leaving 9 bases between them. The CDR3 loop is CASSPATNTEAFF. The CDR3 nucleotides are TGCGCCAGCAGCCCGGCGACAAACACTGAAGCTTTCTTT.

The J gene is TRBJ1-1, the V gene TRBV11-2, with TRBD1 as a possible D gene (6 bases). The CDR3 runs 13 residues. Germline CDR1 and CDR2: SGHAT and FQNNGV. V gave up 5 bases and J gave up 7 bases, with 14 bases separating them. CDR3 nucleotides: TGTGCCAGCAGCCCGGACAGAGACGTTGAAGCTTTCTTT. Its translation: CASSPDRDVEAFF.